This T cell receptor beta chain was identified in a study of T-cell reconstitution after alpha-beta-depleted transplantation in children. During its preparation, the TCRbeta library received unique molecular identifiers. TCRdb called the PCR reads again in MiXCR, with one record for every CDR3 protein. The sample carries around 680,000 distinct CDR3 sequences, roughly 17% recorded once. The CDR3 totals 15 residues. The germline gives CDR1 SGHKS, CDR2 YYEKEE (reference sequence). V gave up 4 bases and J gave up 3 bases, with 14 bases separating them. The clonotype originates from a human donor who donated a stem cell graft to a child with acute myeloid leukemia. Sequences were derived from PBMCs from the stem cell graft donor, sampled from the stem cell graft. The chain uses TRBV5-5 and TRBJ1-5; maybe TRBD1 (6 bases). The CDR3 region is CASSLGQGTNQPQHF. In nucleotides, the CDR3 is TGTGCCAGCAGCCTGGGACAAGGGACCAATCAGCCCCAGCATTTT. Drawing the rest from reference TRBV5-5 and TRBJ1-5, the complete variable domain is DAGVTQSPTHLIKTRGQQVTLRCSPISGHKSVSWYQQVLGQGPQFIFQYYEKEERGRGNFPDRFSARQFPNYSSELNVNALLLGDSALYLCASSLGQGTNQPQHFGDGTRLSIL.